Sequencing of this T cell receptor (beta chain) was carried out in a study of human versus mouse CDR3 diversity and MHC coevolution. TCRdb's copy holds only in-frame clones and misses some; the assay was immunoSEQ multiplex PCR. The data contain about 60,000 clones, 94% of them seen just once; the ten biggest clones take up about 20%. V shed 6 bases, J shed 3 bases, and the junction held 5 bases outside the gene matches. The CDR3 sequence is 13 residues long. Germline V gene lookup returns CDR1 MNHEY and CDR2 SVGAGI. V usage is TRBV6-5 and J usage is TRBJ2-7; 7 nucleotides align to TRBD1. Input material: naive CD4+ T cells from blood. Subset here: CD45RO-negative CD62L-positive naive CD4 T cells. This clonotype was obtained from a person aged 55-75 years in good health. CDR3 bases: TGTGCCAGCAGCCTAAGACAGGGCTACGAGCAGTACTTC. Encoded protein: CASSLRQGYEQYF.